This entry concerns a single T cell receptor beta chain. The sample originates from a study of shared clonotypes between healthy human individuals. Study as a whole: Three plates each covered CD4 naive and memory; CD8 naive two, CD8 memory one.

Sorted subsets were amplified in replicate PCRs using 200 ng DNA, some 31,000 T cell genomes. In the study's own analysis: Junction-only immunoSEQ data arrived without quality scores, meaning filtering differed. Method: immunoSEQ multiplex PCR; TCRdb's copy keeps in-frame clones and lacks some. That table gives V, J and clone size, and the DNA gave D and trimming. Seen here are 2,500,000 or so clones, 85% to 95% observed once, and the top ten hold 0.14%. Germline V gene data show CDR1 as SNHLY and CDR2 as FYNNEI. V dropped 1 base and J dropped 10; count of bases not matched to a gene: 1. CDR3 size: 12 residues.

The clonotype originates from a man between 18 and 35 years old in good health. The chain combines TRBV2 with TRBJ2-3, with 8 bases that match TRBD2. Source material: naive CD4+ T cells sorted from blood. Subset here: CD45RA+ positively selected. Here the CDR3 reads CASSEGRGAQYF. Written as DNA, the CDR3 is TGTGCCAGCAGTGAAGGGCGGGGGGCGCAGTATTTT.